This TCR beta chain was observed in a study of OX40 agonist ivuxolimab in advanced cancers. Notes on this clone: The antigen is undetermined.

Cycle 7 day 1, cycle 4 day 1, and baseline were the timepoints at which blood was sampled. Whole-study results and caveats: At 0.1 to 3.0 mg/kg, CD4+ and CD8+ blood T cells expanded clonally by week 6. Some patients who did not respond also had low normalized T-cell clonal expansion. Determination of antigen specificity was not performed for the expanded peripheral T cells.

Libraries were prepared by immunoSEQ multiplex PCR; TCRdb keeps only in-frame clonotypes and omits some of them. The sample has fewer than 80,000 clones, approximately 86% seen once; the top ten hold about 0.78%. This TCR was sampled from an adult with an advanced solid tumor such as melanoma, head and neck, liver or kidney cancer. Sequenced here: CD4+ or CD8+ T cells sorted from blood, sampled in a trial of the OX40 agonist ivuxolimab.

The CDR3 is CASSPQVTQETQYF. The CDR3, as DNA: TGTGCCAGCAGTCCTCAGGTGACCCAAGAGACCCAGTACTTC. The rearrangement uses TRBV28 and TRBJ2-5, with no clear D. Trimming cost V 5 bases and J 1 base, with 11 bases left between them. Germline values: CDR1 MDHEN, CDR2 SYDVKM. CDR3 length: 14 residues.